What follows is one T cell receptor beta chain and its context. Its matching antigen is unknown. This entry belongs to a study of shared clonotypes between healthy human individuals. Unmatched junction bases numbered 5, after V lost 4 bases and J lost 0 bases. Germline V lookup: CDR1 SGHNT, CDR2 YYREEE (reference sequence). This CDR3 comprises 15 residues. Study-wide results and limits: Only blood underwent sampling, and tissue repertoires likely differ.

TCRdb's table, derived via immunoSEQ multiplex PCR, lists solely in-frame clones and lacks some. The sample shows about 500,000 clones, around 77% of them seen only once. The sample taken for sequencing was PBMCs. The receptor comes from a woman aged 40 to 49 in good health. Some clones in this sample may be carry-over from other donors' samples. J is TRBJ2-7 and V is TRBV5-4, with 9 bases identical to TRBD1. For the CDR3, the DNA is TGTGCCAGCAGCCCCCGACAGGGGGGCTCCTACGAGCAGTACTTC. Amino acids: CASSPRQGGSYEQYF.